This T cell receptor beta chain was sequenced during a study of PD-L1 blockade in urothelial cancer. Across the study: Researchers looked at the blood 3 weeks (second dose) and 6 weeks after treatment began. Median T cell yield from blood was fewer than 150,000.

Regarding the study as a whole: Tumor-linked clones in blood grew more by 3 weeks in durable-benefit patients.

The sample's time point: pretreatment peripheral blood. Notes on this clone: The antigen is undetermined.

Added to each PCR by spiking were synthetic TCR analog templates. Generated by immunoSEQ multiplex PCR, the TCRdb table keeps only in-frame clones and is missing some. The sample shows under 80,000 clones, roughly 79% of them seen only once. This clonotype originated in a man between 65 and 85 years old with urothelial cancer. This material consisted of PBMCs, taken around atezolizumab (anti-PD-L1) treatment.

The CDR3 spells CASSISPQNIQPQHF. In DNA, the CDR3 is TGTGCCAGTAGTATATCCCCCCAAAACATCCAGCCCCAGCATTTT. The rearrangement links TRBV19 to TRBJ1-5, with D unresolved. There are 15 residues in the CDR3. Trimming took 2 bases from V and 7 from J, leaving 15 bases between them. Germline V gene sequence: CDR1 LNHDA, CDR2 SQIVND (reference sequence).